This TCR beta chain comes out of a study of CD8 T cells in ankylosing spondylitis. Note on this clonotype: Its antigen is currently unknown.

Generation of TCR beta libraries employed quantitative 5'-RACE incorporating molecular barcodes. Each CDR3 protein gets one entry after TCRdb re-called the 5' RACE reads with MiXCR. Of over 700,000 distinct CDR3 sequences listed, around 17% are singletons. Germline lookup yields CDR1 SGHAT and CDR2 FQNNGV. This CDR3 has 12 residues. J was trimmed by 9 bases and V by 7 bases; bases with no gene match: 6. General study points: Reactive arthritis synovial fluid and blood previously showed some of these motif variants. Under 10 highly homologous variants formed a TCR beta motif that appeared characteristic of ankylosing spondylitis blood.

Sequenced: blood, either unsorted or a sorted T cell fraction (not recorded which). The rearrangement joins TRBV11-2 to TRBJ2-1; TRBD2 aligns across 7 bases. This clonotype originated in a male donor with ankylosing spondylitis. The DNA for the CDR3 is TGTGCCAGCACCCCGGGGAGGGGTGAGCAGTTCTTC. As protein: CASTPGRGEQFF.